This T cell receptor beta chain came from a study of CD8+ T cells in alopecia areata. Study-wide background: For the treated group, dosing was oral tofacitinib at 5 to 10 mg twice daily. Tofacitinib ran 6 to 18 months, followed by 6 months off drug.

Reverse transcription of extracted RNA yielded cDNA, which provided the sequencing template. Sequenced by immunoSEQ multiplex PCR; TCRdb stores in-frame clones only, minus some. The data show about 140,000 clones, approximately 49% seen once. Trimming shortened V by 7 bases and J by 2 bases, and 11 bases separated the two germline ends. The CDR3 sequence is 12 residues long. Germline lookup yields CDR1 SQVTM and CDR2 ANQGSEA. The source was CD4+ T cells sorted from blood, collected at week 0. The clonotype comes from a human donor with alopecia areata. J is TRBJ2-5 and V is TRBV29-1, with D tentatively TRBD1 (5 bases). The CDR3 DNA reads as TGCAGCGCGGACAAGATTCAAGAGACCCAGTACTTC. It specifies CSADKIQETQYF.